This TCR beta chain appears in the sequencing data of a study of blood T cell repertoires in COVID-19. Study-level background: Specimens from acute and convalescent COVID-19 originated in the United States, Italy and Spain.

Generated by immunoSEQ multiplex PCR, the TCRdb table keeps only in-frame clones and is missing some. Counted here are some 120,000 clones, approximately 90% occurring once; the ten biggest clones make up approximately 1.7%. The receptor was isolated from a human donor with active COVID-19. The donor label of this sample is uncertain. The sequenced sample was peripheral blood.

CDR3 residues: CASSLLGTGVTPDQETQYF. The CDR3 DNA follows: TGCGCCAGCAGCTTGCTAGGGACAGGGGTCACCCCGGACCAAGAGACCCAGTACTTC. This chain links TRBV5-1 with TRBJ2-5, with 10 bases fitting TRBD1. The CDR3 is made up of 19 amino acids. CDR1 is SGHRS and CDR2 is YFSETQ in the germline V gene. Unmatched junction bases numbered 12, after V lost 1 base and J lost 0 bases.